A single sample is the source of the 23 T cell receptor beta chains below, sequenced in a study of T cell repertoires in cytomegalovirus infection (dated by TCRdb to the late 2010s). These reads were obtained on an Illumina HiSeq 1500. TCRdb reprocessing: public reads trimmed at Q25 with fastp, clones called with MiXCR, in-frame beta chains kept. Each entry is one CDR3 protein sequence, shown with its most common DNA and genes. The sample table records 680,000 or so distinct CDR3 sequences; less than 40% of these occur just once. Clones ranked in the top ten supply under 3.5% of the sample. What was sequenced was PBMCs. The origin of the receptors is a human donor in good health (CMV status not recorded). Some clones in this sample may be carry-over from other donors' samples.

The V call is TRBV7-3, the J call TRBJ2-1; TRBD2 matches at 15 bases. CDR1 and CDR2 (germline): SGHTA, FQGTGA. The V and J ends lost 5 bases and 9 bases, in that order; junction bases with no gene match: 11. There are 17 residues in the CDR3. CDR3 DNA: TGTGCCAGCAGCCGCGGGACTAGCGGGGGGCCCGTCCCTGAGCAGTTCTTC. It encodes CASSRGTSGGPVPEQFF.

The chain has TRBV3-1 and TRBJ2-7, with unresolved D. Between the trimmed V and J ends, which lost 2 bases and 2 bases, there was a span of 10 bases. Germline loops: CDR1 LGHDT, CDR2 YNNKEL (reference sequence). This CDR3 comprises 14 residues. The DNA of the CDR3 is TGTGCCAGCAGCCAACGGGCTGCCCCCTACGAGCAGTACTTC. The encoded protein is CASSQRAAPYEQYF.

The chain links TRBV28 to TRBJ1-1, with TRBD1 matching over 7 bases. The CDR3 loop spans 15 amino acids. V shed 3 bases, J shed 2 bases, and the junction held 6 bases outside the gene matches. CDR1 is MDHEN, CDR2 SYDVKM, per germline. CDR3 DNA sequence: TGTGCCAGCAGTTTCAATGGACAGGACAACACTGAAGCTTTCTTT. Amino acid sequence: CASSFNGQDNTEAFF.

This CDR3 is CASSPWRGQQETQYF. CDR3 nucleotide sequence: TGTGCCAGCAGTCCCTGGAGAGGACAGCAAGAGACCCAGTACTTC. The chain combines TRBV28 with TRBJ2-5; possible D gene TRBD1, 6 bases. The length of the CDR3 is 15 residues. Germline lookup yields CDR1 MDHEN and CDR2 SYDVKM. Trimming cost V 5 bases and J 2 bases, with 15 bases left between them.

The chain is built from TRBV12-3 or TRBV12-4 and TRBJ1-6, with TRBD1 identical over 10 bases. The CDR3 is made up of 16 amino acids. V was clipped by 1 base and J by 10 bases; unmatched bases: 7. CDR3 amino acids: CASSLGPPGQGSPLHF. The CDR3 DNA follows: TGTGCCAGCAGTTTAGGCCCTCCGGGACAGGGGTCACCCCTCCACTTT.

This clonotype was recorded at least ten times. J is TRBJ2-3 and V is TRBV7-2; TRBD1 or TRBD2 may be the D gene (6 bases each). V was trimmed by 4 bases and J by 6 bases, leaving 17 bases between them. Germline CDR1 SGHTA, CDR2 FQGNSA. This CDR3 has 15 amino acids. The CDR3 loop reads CASSSGALQGDTQYF. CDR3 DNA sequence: TGTGCCAGCAGCTCGGGGGCCCTCCAGGGGGATACGCAGTATTTT. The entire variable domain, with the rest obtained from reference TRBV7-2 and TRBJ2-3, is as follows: GAGVSQSPSNKVTEKGKDVELRCDPISGHTALYWYRQSLGQGLEFLIYFQGNSAPDKSGLPSDRFSAERTGGSVSTLTIQRTQQEDSAVYLCASSSGALQGDTQYFGPGTRLTVL.

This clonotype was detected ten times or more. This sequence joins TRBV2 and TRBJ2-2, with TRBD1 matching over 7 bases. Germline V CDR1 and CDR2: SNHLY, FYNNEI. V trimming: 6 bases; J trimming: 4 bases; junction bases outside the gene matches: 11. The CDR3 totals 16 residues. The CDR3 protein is CASSPPPGQSTGELFF. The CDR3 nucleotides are TGTGCCAGCAGCCCCCCCCCGGGACAGAGCACCGGGGAGCTGTTTTTT. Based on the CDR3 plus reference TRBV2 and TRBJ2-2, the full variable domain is EPEVTQTPSHQVTQMGQEVILRCVPISNHLYFYWYRQILGQKVEFLVSFYNNEISEKSEIFDDQFSVERPDGSNFTLKIRSTKLEDSAMYFCASSPPPGQSTGELFFGEGSRLTVL.

The CDR3 sequence is CASSYGVGISSYEQYF. For the CDR3, the DNA is TGTGCCAGCAGTTACGGCGTGGGAATTAGCTCCTACGAGCAGTACTTC. J is TRBJ2-7 and V is TRBV6-5, with unresolved D. Trimming pared 2 bases from V and 0 bases from J, leaving 14 bases between. Per germline, CDR1 MNHEY and CDR2 SVGAGI. CDR3 length equals 16 residues.

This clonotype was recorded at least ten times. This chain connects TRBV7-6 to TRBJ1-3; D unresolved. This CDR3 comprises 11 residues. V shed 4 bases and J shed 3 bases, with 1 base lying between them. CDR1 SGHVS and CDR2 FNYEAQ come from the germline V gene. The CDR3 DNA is TGTGCCAGCAGCTATGGAAACACCATATATTTT. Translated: CASSYGNTIYF.

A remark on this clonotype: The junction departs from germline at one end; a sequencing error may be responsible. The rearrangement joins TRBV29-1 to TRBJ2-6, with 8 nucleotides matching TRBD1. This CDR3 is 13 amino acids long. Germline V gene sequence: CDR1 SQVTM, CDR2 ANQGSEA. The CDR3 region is CGVDRAGANVLTF. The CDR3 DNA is TGCGGCGTGGACAGGGCTGGGGCCAACGTCCTGACTTTC. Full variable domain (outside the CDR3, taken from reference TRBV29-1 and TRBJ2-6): SAVISQKPSRDICQRGTSLTIQCQVDSQVTMMFWYRQQPGQSLTLIATANQGSEATYESGFVIDKFPISRPNLTFSTLTVSNMSPEDSSIYLCGVDRAGANVLTFGAGSRLTVL.

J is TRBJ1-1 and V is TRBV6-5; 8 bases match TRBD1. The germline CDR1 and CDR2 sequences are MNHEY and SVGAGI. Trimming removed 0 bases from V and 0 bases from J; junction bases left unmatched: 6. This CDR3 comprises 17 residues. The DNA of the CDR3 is TGTGCCAGCAGTTACTCGGTTCCAGGGGGCATGAACACTGAAGCTTTCTTT. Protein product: CASSYSVPGGMNTEAFF.

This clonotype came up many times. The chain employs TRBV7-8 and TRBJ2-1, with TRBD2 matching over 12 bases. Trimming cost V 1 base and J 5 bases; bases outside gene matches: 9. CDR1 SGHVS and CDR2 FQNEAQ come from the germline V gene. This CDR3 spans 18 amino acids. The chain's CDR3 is CASSLETSGRLSDNEQFF. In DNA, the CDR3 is TGTGCCAGCAGCTTAGAGACTAGCGGGAGATTGTCGGACAATGAGCAGTTCTTC.

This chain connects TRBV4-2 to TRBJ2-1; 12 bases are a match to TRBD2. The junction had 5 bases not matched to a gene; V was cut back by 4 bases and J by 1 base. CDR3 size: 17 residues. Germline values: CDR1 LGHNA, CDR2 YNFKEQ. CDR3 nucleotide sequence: TGTGCCAGCAGCCCGGGACTAGCGGGCCCGTCCTACAATGAGCAGTTCTTC. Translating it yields CASSPGLAGPSYNEQFF.

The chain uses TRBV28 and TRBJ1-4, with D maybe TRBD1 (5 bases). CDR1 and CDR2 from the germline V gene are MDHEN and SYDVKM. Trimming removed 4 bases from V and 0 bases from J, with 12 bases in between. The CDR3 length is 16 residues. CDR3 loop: CASSSSTGATNEKLFF. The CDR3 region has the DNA TGTGCCAGCAGTTCTAGCACAGGTGCAACTAATGAAAAACTGTTTTTT.

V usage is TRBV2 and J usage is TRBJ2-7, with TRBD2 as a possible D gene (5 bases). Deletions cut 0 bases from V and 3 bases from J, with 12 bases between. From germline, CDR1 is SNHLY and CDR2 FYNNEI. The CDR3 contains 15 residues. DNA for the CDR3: TGTGCCAGCAGTGAAGCATCGGGGTCCTTCTACGAGCAGTACTTC. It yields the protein CASSEASGSFYEQYF.

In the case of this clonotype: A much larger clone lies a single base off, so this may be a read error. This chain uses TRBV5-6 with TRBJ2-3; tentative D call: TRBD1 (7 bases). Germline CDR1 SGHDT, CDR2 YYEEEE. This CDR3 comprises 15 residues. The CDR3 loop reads CASSSGGGGTDTQCF. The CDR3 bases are TGTGCCAGCAGCTCAGGAGGAGGGGGCACAGATACGCAGTGTTTT.

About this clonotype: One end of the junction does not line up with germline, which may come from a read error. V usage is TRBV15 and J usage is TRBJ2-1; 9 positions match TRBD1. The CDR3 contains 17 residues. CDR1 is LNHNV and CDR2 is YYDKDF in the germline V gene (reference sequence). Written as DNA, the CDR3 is TGTGCCACAAGCAGAGGGACAGGGTTTATATCGGTCGATGAGAGGTTCTTC. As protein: CATSRGTGFISVDERFF.

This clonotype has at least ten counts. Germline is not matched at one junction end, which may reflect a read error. In DNA, the CDR3 is TGTGCCAGCAGCTTAGGAGGGACAGCCAACTATGGCTACACCTTC. Its protein product is CASSLGGTANYGYTF. The V gene is TRBV5-1, the J gene TRBJ1-2; 7 bases map to TRBD1. This CDR3 spans 15 amino acids. Germline V gene lookup returns CDR1 SGHRS and CDR2 YFSETQ.

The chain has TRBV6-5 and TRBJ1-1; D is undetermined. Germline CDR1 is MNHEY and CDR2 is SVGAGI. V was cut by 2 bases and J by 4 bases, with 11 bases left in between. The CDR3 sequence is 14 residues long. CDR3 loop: CASSYREGGTEAFF. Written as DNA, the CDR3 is TGTGCCAGCAGTTACCGGGAGGGAGGCACTGAAGCTTTCTTT.

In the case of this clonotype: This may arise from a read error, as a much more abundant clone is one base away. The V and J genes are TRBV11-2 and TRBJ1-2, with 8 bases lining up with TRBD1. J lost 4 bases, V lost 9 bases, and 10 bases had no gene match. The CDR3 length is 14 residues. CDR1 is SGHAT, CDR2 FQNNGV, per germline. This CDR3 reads CARFRGQGGYGYTF. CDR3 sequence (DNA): TGTGCCAGGTTTCGTGGACAGGGAGGCTATGGCTACACCTTC.

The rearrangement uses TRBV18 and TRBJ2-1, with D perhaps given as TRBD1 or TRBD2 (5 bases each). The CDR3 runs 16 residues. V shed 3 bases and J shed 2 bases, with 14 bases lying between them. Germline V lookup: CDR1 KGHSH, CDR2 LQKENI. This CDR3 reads CASSPLRDATYNEQFF. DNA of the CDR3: TGTGCCAGCTCACCCCTCCGGGACGCCACCTACAATGAGCAGTTCTTC.

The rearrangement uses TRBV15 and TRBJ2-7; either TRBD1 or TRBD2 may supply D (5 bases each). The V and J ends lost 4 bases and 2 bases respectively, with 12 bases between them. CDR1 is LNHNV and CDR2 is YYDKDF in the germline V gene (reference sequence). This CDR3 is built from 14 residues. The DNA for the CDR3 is TGTGCCACCAGCATGGGGGACGCTGCCTACGAGCAGTACTTC. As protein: CATSMGDAAYEQYF.

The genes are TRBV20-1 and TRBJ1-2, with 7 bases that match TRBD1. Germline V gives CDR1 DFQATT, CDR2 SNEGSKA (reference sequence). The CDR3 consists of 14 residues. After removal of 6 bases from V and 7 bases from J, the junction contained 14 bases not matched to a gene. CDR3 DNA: TGCAGTGCCAACAGGGGACATTGGAGTGTTGGCTACACCTTC. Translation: CSANRGHWSVGYTF.